Sequencing of this TCR beta chain was carried out in a study of blood T cell repertoires in COVID-19. On the study more broadly: Acute and convalescent COVID-19 samples came from the United States, Italy and Spain. The cDNA or gDNA used as material had been derived from T cells, B-cell-depleted T cells, or PBMCs.

This CDR3 contains 15 residues. Between the trimmed V and J ends, which lost 0 bases and 1 base, there was a span of 9 bases. Germline CDR1 MNHEY, CDR2 SMNVEV (reference sequence). Original methodology: From reference gene primer amplification, estimates of nucleated cell counts were derived. The table came from immunoSEQ multiplex PCR; TCRdb's copy has only in-frame clones and leaves some out. D and trimming were read from the DNA, whereas the V and J calls and clone size are those reported in that table. The table includes a few hundred thousand clones, more than 70% detected once. This sequence joins TRBV27 and TRBJ1-2; D is unclear. This receptor was obtained from a man younger than 35 who had recovered from COVID-19. Specimen: peripheral blood. CDR3 DNA sequence: TGTGCCAGCAGTTTATCCGGTCGCGATAACTATGGCTACACCTTC. It translates to CASSLSGRDNYGYTF.